This T cell receptor beta chain stems from a study of blood T cells in healthy people across ages. Findings and limits, study-wide: Expanded clonotype shifts may have been confounded, as the donors had an unknown CMV status. The study could not conclusively compare naive and antigen-experienced cells, given its unsorted PBMCs.

Per individual sample, total RNA of at least 6 micrograms was extracted. The CDR3 is 14 amino acids. Per the germline V gene, CDR1 is SGHTS and CDR2 is YDEGEE. This clonotype was detected only a few times. The antigen is undetermined. A read error may account for a junction end that differs from germline. The use of a sample-barcoded 5' primer and a J-beta primer mix characterized a second PCR of roughly 6 to 11 cycles. Via MiXCR, TCRdb re-called the 5' RACE reads, giving one row per CDR3 protein. The repertoire holds 1.4 million or so distinct CDR3 sequences, with approximately 43% as singletons. The material sequenced was blood. The source is a woman aged 18-35 years in good health. This chain joins TRBV5-8 and TRBJ2-5; D perhaps matches TRBD2 (5 bases). This CDR3 reads CATSVWLAPETQYF. In DNA, the CDR3 is TGTGCCACCAGCGTATGGCTAGCCCCAGAGACCCAGTACTTC.